Below are 5 T cell receptor beta chains sequenced from a single sample in a study of blood T cell repertoires in COVID-19 (dated by TCRdb to about 2020). The method behind the library was the immunoSEQ multiplex PCR assay. Entries here come from immuneACCESS through TCRdb and include only in-frame sequences with V and J called. Some clones fail to appear in such tables; in the studies checked, an unresolved V gene covers under half of the shortfall, and the cause of the remainder is unknown. The sample records 80,000 or so clones, approximately 82% of which are singletons. The ten largest clones add up to about 9.4% of the sample. The source material was peripheral blood. These receptors were obtained from a man aged 60 to 69 with acute or convalescent COVID-19.

V gene TRBV7-9 combines with J gene TRBJ2-1; 11 positions agree with TRBD2. This CDR3 is built from 15 residues. Germline V lookup: CDR1 SEHNR, CDR2 FQNEAQ (reference sequence). J was trimmed by 13 bases and V by 3 bases; bases with no gene match: 11. The CDR3 DNA is TGTGCCAGCAGCTTTCAACCAGGGACTAGCGGACGCCAGTTCTTC. Residues: CASSFQPGTSGRQFF.

This sequence joins TRBV6-5 and TRBJ2-7, with TRBD2 matching over 7 bases. Per the germline V gene, CDR1 is MNHEY and CDR2 is SVGAGI. The trim removed 6 bases at V and 1 base at J, leaving 3 bases unmatched. The CDR3 consists of 13 residues. CDR3 region: CASRGGRSYEQYF. Written as DNA, the CDR3 is TGTGCCAGCAGGGGAGGGCGGTCCTACGAGCAGTACTTC.

The V call is TRBV28, the J call TRBJ1-5; possibly TRBD1 for D (5 bases). The CDR3 totals 15 residues. Germline V CDR1 and CDR2: MDHEN, SYDVKM. V was clipped by 3 bases and J by 2 bases, with 11 bases between them. The CDR3 sequence: CASSFSTGGNQPQHF. The CDR3 nucleotides read TGTGCCAGCAGTTTTAGTACGGGGGGCAATCAGCCCCAGCATTTT.

The rearrangement joins TRBV11-2 to TRBJ2-7; D possibly corresponds to TRBD2 (6 bases). The V gene lost 1 base and the J gene lost 4 bases, with 14 bases spanning the gap. CDR3 length: 15 residues. The germline gives CDR1 SGHAT, CDR2 FQNNGV. CDR3 protein: CASSLVSTGEYEQYF. Written as DNA, the CDR3 is TGTGCCAGCAGCTTAGTCTCCACGGGAGAATACGAGCAGTACTTC. Supplemented by reference TRBV11-2 and TRBJ2-7, the full variable domain reads EAGVAQSPRYKIIEKRQSVAFWCNPISGHATLYWYQQILGQGPKLLIQFQNNGVVDDSQLPKDRFSAERLKGVDSTLKIQPAKLEDSAVYLCASSLVSTGEYEQYFGPGTRLTVT.

This chain uses TRBV3-1 (or the pseudogene TRBV3-2) with TRBJ1-1; tentatively, D is TRBD1 (5 bases). Germline CDR1 and CDR2: LGHDT and YNNKEL (reference sequence). Trimming shortened V by 4 bases and J by 0 bases, and 18 bases separated the two germline ends. The length of the CDR3 is 17 residues. The CDR3 loop is CASSPRSQGAMNTEAFF. DNA for the CDR3: TGTGCCAGCAGCCCAAGGAGCCAGGGCGCCATGAACACTGAAGCTTTCTTT.